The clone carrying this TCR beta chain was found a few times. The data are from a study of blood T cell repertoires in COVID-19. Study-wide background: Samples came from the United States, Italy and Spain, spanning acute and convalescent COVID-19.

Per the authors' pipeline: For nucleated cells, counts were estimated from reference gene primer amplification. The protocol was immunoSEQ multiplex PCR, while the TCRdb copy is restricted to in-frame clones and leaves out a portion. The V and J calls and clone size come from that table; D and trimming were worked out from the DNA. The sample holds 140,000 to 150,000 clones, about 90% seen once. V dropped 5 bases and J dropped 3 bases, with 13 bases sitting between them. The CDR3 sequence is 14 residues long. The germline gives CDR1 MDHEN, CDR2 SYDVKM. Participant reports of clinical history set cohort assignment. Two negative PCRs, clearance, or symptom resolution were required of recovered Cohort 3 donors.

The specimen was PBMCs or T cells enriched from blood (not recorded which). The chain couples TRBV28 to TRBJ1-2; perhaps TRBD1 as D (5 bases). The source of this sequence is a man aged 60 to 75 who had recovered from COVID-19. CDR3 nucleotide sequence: TGTGCCAGCAGTACGGGGGGTAGGGACTATGGCTACACCTTC. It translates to CASSTGGRDYGYTF.